This T cell receptor beta chain was captured in a study of T cell clones after liver transplantation. Deletions cut 3 bases from V and 6 bases from J, with 6 bases between. Germline values: CDR1 MNHEY, CDR2 SMNVEV (reference sequence). The CDR3 sequence is 11 residues long. Some clones are missing from TCRdb's copy, which holds only in-frame ones; the method was immunoSEQ multiplex PCR. This sample has around 35,000 clones, with around 95% found just once. This TCR derives from a human patient who received a liver transplant. The T cells may come from the graft donor. V gene TRBV27 combines with J gene TRBJ2-7; D is possibly TRBD1 (5 bases). This material consisted of CD8+ T cells from blood, taken 12 months after liver transplant. The CDR3 DNA sequence: TGTGCCAGCAGTTTTAGGGGCGAGCAGTACTTC. The encoded protein is CASSFRGEQYF.